Listed here are 16 T cell receptor beta chains from one sample, sequenced in a study of blood T cell repertoires in COVID-19. Method: immunoSEQ multiplex PCR; TCRdb's copy keeps in-frame clones and lacks some. The sample consists of approximately 100,000 clones, 86% of them appearing once. The sequenced material came from peripheral blood. The receptors stem from a man aged 45-65 years with acute or convalescent COVID-19.

J is TRBJ2-7 and V is TRBV19; D assignment may be TRBD1 or TRBD2 (7 bases each). This CDR3 spans 15 amino acids. V lost 4 bases and J 1 base, leaving 14 bases between the germline ends. Germline assignment: CDR1 LNHDA and CDR2 SQIVND (reference sequence). Here the CDR3 DNA reads TGTGCCAGTAGTAGAGACAGGGACTATTCCTACGAGCAGTACTTC. Residues: CASSRDRDYSYEQYF.

This clone is a singleton in its sample. The rearrangement joins TRBV7-9 to TRBJ2-6; possibly TRBD2 for D (5 bases). Per germline, CDR1 SEHNR and CDR2 FQNEAQ (reference sequence). The CDR3 runs to 15 residues. With 4 bases removed from V and 3 bases from J, the gap between germline ends came to 10 bases. Here the CDR3 DNA reads TGTGCCAGCAGCTACGCAGGAGGTGGGGCCAACGTCCTGACTTTC. Translating it yields CASSYAGGGANVLTF.

This chain connects TRBV27 to TRBJ2-1, with 7 bases that match TRBD2. With V trimmed by 4 bases and J by 2 bases, 5 bases remained unmatched. Per germline, CDR1 MNHEY and CDR2 SMNVEV (reference sequence). The CDR3 covers 15 residues. The CDR3 DNA is TGTGCCAGCAGTTGGGAGGGCCGGGCCTACAATGAGCAGTTCTTC. Translation: CASSWEGRAYNEQFF.

This clone was detected only a few times. The chain links TRBV5-5 to TRBJ2-3, with a weak D call TRBD1 (6 bases). This CDR3 contains 17 residues. CDR1 and CDR2 (germline): SGHKS, YYEKEE (reference sequence). V was pared by 3 bases and J by 7 bases, with 24 bases between. CDR3 residues: CASSSGARTLGFNTQYF. The CDR3 bases are TGTGCCAGCAGCTCAGGGGCCAGGACTCTCGGATTTAATACGCAGTATTTT.

The rearrangement joins TRBV5-4 to TRBJ1-3; no firm D call. In germline, CDR1 is SGHNT, CDR2 YYREEE (reference sequence). The CDR3 totals 16 residues. The ends were cut back, 4 bases at V and 0 bases at J, with 14 bases in the middle. The CDR3 sequence is CASSDLGRSSGNTIYF. CDR3 nucleotides: TGTGCCAGCAGCGACCTGGGGAGGAGCTCTGGAAACACCATATATTTT.

The chain has TRBV2 and TRBJ2-4, with 9 bases that match TRBD1. The V segment lost 8 bases and the J segment 7 bases; nucleotides outside the gene matches: 6. CDR1 SNHLY and CDR2 FYNNEI come from the germline V gene. CDR3 length: 13 residues. In nucleotides, the CDR3 is TGTGCCAGCGAGAACAGGGGGCGGAACATTCAGTACTTC. Its translation: CASENRGRNIQYF. The variable domain in full, with the rest retrieved from reference TRBV2 and TRBJ2-4, is EPEVTQTPSHQVTQMGQEVILRCVPISNHLYFYWYRQILGQKVEFLVSFYNNEISEKSEIFDDQFSVERPDGSNFTLKIRSTKLEDSAMYFCASENRGRNIQYFGAGTRLSVL.

The chain employs TRBV19 and TRBJ2-1; 7 bases are shared with TRBD2. The CDR3 totals 17 residues. Germline CDR1 reads LNHDA; CDR2 reads SQIVND (reference sequence). The J segment lost 0 bases and the V segment lost 5 bases, leaving 10 bases of the junction unmatched. CDR3 loop: CASSVRDYQGSYNEQFF. The CDR3 bases are TGTGCCAGTAGTGTTAGGGACTATCAAGGCTCCTACAATGAGCAGTTCTTC.

The gene calls are TRBV5-3 and TRBJ2-2; D remains unclear. TRBV5-3 is assigned to the ORF class and has an uncertain function. V lost 4 bases, J lost 5 bases, and 9 bases lay in between. CDR3 length: 13 residues. The CDR3 bases are TGTGCCAGAAGCGTTAGACTGACCGGGGAGCTGTTTTTT. It is translated as CARSVRLTGELFF.

V and J are TRBV25-1 and TRBJ1-6; D remains ambiguous. This CDR3 is 14 amino acids long. V lost 3 bases, J lost 7 bases, and 10 bases lay in between. CDR1 is MGHDK and CDR2 is SYGVNS in the germline V gene. CDR3 DNA: TGTGCCAGCAGTGATGTTTCCACAAATTCACCCCTCCACTTT. Translation: CASSDVSTNSPLHF.

This sequence joins TRBV6-2 or TRBV6-3 and TRBJ1-5; tentatively, D is TRBD1 (6 bases). Germline V gene sequence: CDR1 MNHEY, CDR2 SVGEGT. Trimming removed 2 bases from V and 4 bases from J, with 15 bases in between. This CDR3 region has 16 residues. CDR3 in DNA: TGTGCCAGCAGTTACCCTACAGGGTTCGGGAATCAGCCCCAGCATTTT. Translation: CASSYPTGFGNQPQHF.

V gene TRBV19 combines with J gene TRBJ2-3; tentative D call: TRBD2 (7 bases). The V end was cut by 2 bases, the J end by 7 bases, with 16 bases between. The CDR3 has 15 residues. Germline V gene sequence: CDR1 LNHDA, CDR2 SQIVND (reference sequence). The CDR3 coding sequence is TGTGCCAGTAGTATAATACATGGGGGGGCCCATACGCAGTATTTT. This encodes CASSIIHGGAHTQYF. The full variable domain, with the rest looked up from reference TRBV19 and TRBJ2-3, is DGGITQSPKYLFRKEGQNVTLSCEQNLNHDAMYWYRQDPGQGLRLIYYSQIVNDFQKGDIAEGYSVSREKKESFPLTVTSAQKNPTAFYLCASSIIHGGAHTQYFGPGTRLTVL.

The J gene is TRBJ2-1, the V gene TRBV11-2; 7 nucleotides match TRBD2. There are 18 residues in the CDR3. The V and J ends lost 4 bases and 1 base, in that order; junction bases with no gene match: 13. Germline V CDR1 and CDR2: SGHAT, FQNNGV. The DNA for the CDR3 is TGTGCCAGCAGCTCTCTTCGGCGGGACGGGAGGTCCTACAATGAGCAGTTCTTC. Its protein product is CASSSLRRDGRSYNEQFF. Filled out from reference TRBV11-2 and TRBJ2-1, the complete variable domain reads EAGVAQSPRYKIIEKRQSVAFWCNPISGHATLYWYQQILGQGPKLLIQFQNNGVVDDSQLPKDRFSAERLKGVDSTLKIQPAKLEDSAVYLCASSSLRRDGRSYNEQFFGPGTRLTVL.

The rearrangement links TRBV7-9 to TRBJ2-2; 8 nucleotides line up with TRBD2. Germline V gene lookup returns CDR1 SEHNR and CDR2 FQNEAQ (reference sequence). This CDR3 is 15 amino acids long. The trim removed 6 bases at V and 7 bases at J, leaving 10 bases unmatched. The CDR3: CASRILGAGVGELFF. CDR3 nucleotides: TGTGCCAGCAGGATCCTTGGAGCGGGAGTCGGGGAGCTGTTTTTT.

The table lists this clone with a count of one. The chain employs TRBV28 and TRBJ2-1; 11 nucleotides match TRBD2. The CDR3 has 20 residues. With V trimmed by 3 bases and J by 1 base, 14 bases remained unmatched. Germline V gives CDR1 MDHEN, CDR2 SYDVKM. The DNA for the CDR3 is TGTGCCAGCAGTTTGGGACTAGCGGACGATGGATATAGGTCCTACAATGAGCAGTTCTTC. It specifies CASSLGLADDGYRSYNEQFF. Using reference TRBV28 and TRBJ2-1 for the parts outside the CDR3, the full variable domain is DVKVTQSSRYLVKRTGEKVFLECVQDMDHENMFWYRQDPGLGLRLIYFSYDVKMKEKGDIPEGYSVSREKKERFSLILESASTNQTSMYLCASSLGLADDGYRSYNEQFFGPGTRLTVL.

The genes are TRBV6-5 and TRBJ1-1; D call uncertain. V lost 5 bases and J lost 1, with 8 bases in between. This CDR3 spans 13 amino acids. The germline V gene has CDR1 MNHEY and CDR2 SVGAGI. This CDR3 is CASSHRQNTEAFF. Written as DNA, the CDR3 is TGTGCCAGCAGTCATAGACAGAACACTGAAGCTTTCTTT.

V and J are TRBV7-9 and TRBJ1-2; 9 nucleotides match TRBD1. Germline assignment: CDR1 SEHNR and CDR2 FQNEAQ (reference sequence). V dropped 5 bases and J dropped 4; count of bases not matched to a gene: 2. The CDR3 runs to 13 residues. The CDR3 DNA is TGTGCCAGCAGCACGGGACAGGGCTATGGCTACACCTTC. Amino acids: CASSTGQGYGYTF.